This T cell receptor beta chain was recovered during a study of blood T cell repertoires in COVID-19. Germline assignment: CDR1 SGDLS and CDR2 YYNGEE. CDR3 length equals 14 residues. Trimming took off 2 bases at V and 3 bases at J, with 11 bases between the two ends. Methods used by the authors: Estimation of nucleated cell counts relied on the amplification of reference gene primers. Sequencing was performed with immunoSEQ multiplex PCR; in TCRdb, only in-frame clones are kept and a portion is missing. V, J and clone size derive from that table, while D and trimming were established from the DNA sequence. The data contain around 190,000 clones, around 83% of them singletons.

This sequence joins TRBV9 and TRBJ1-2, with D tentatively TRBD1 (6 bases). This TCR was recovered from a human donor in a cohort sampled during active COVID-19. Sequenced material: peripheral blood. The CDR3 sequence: CASSVLPGDYGYTF. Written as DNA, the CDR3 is TGTGCCAGCAGCGTTTTGCCAGGGGACTATGGCTACACCTTC.